The rows below give T cell receptor beta chains drawn from one sample of a study of tumor-infiltrating lymphocytes in primary liver carcinoma. From the multiplex PCR reads, TCRdb called clonotypes with MiXCR, one entry per CDR3 protein. The table lists about 180,000 distinct CDR3 sequences, 50% to 75% of them singletons, with less than 75% in the top ten. Source material: peripheral blood. These TCRs come from a man aged 35 to 55 with primary liver carcinoma and hepatitis B virus infection. CDR3s include the opening cysteine and the closing phenylalanine or tryptophan. Each record gives: D gene, clone size, V gene, J gene, CDR3 DNA, CDR3 protein. The D gene is left open where the match is weak. Size is omitted from some rows. Given values are once, few, many or a class for expanded clones.

>.|.|TRBV10-3|TRBJ2-3
TGTGCCATCAGTGAGTTTACCAGCGGACTTAGCACAGATACGCAGTATTTT
CAISEFTSGLSTDTQYF
>TRBD2|.|TRBV11-2|TRBJ2-3
TGCGCCAGCAGCTTCTCTAGCGGGTCTCACACAGATACGCAGTATTTT
CASSFSSGSHTDTQYF
>.|few|TRBV14|TRBJ1-2
TGTGCCAGCAGCCAAGGCCCAGGGGAAAACTATGGCTACACCTTC
CASSQGPGENYGYTF
>TRBD1|.|TRBV5-6|TRBJ2-5
TGTGCCAGCAGCTTCCGGGACAGTCTATCCGAGACCCAGTACTTC
CASSFRDSLSETQYF
>.|.|TRBV29-1|TRBJ2-1
TGCGGCGTTGCTGACGGGCGGGTCGATGAGCAGTTCTTC
CGVADGRVDEQFF
>.|.|TRBV6-5|TRBJ1-3
TGTGTCAGCAGTTACGGCAGTCATGGAAACACCATATATTTT
CVSSYGSHGNTIYF
>.|.|TRBV28|TRBJ2-7
TGTGCCAGCAGCGGCCACTCGGGGAGGGGGGGGCAGTACTTC
CASSGHSGRGGQYF
>TRBD1|few|TRBV6-1|TRBJ1-5
TGTGCCAGCAGCGATGGACAGGGGAGGATTTATAGCAATCAGCCCCAGCATTTT
CASSDGQGRIYSNQPQHF
>TRBD1|.|TRBV4-1|TRBJ2-5
TGCGCCAGCAACCTAAGCGGGACAGGGGATGAGACCCAGTACTTC
CASNLSGTGDETQYF
>.|.|TRBV4-1|TRBJ1-4
TGCTCCAGCAGCCAAGATGGAGTGGGGGTATCTAATGAAAAACTGTTTTTT
CSSSQDGVGVSNEKLFF
>TRBD2|many|TRBV4-1|TRBJ2-7
TGCGCCAGCAGCCAAGATCTGACTAGCGGGAGGGAGCAGTACTTC
CASSQDLTSGREQYF
>.|.|TRBV6-2/TRBV6-3|TRBJ2-6
TGTGCCAGCAGTATCGCTGGGGCCAACGTCCTGACTTTC
CASSIAGANVLTF
>.|.|TRBV29-1|TRBJ2-1
TGCAGCGTTAGAGCGGTAGGGTGGAATGAGCAGTTCTTC
CSVRAVGWNEQFF
>TRBD1|few|TRBV6-5|TRBJ1-6
TGTGCCAGCGGACAGGACCGGAATTCACCCCTCCACTTT
CASGQDRNSPLHF
>TRBD2|.|TRBV29-1|TRBJ2-3
TGCAGCGTTGAAATCGGGAGGGCCGACTTTCTCACAGATACGCAGTATTTT
CSVEIGRADFLTDTQYF
>.|.|TRBV11-2|TRBJ2-5
TGTGCCAGCAGCCTCACCCTAGGGAGCCAGGTGCGGGAGACCCAGTACTTC
CASSLTLGSQVRETQYF
>.|many|TRBV11-3|TRBJ2-3
TGTGCCAGCAGCTCCTTCACAGATACGCAGTATTTT
CASSSFTDTQYF
>.|many|TRBV11-2|TRBJ2-1
TGTGCCAGCAGCCTAATACAGGGAGCGCAGTTCTTC
CASSLIQGAQFF
>.|.|TRBV14|TRBJ1-5
TGTGCCAGCAGCCAAGATGTGCATCAGCCCCAGCATTTT
CASSQDVHQPQHF
>TRBD1|.|TRBV11-1|TRBJ2-1
TGTGCCAGTCGCCCTGGACAGGGTGGCTACAATGAGCGGTTCTTC
CASRPGQGGYNERFF
>.|once|TRBV5-1|TRBJ2-1
TGCGCCAGCAGCCCGTGGGGGCTGGTTGATGAGCAGTCCTTC
CASSPWGLVDEQSF
>TRBD2|.|TRBV24-1|TRBJ2-1
TGTGCCACCAGTGAAGGTGGAACTAGCGGGAGTTCTTGGTATGAGCAGTTCTTC
CATSEGGTSGSSWYEQFF
>TRBD2|many|TRBV11-2|TRBJ2-7
TGTGCCAGCAGCTTCTCTGCCGGGAGGGATTACGAGCAGTACTTC
CASSFSAGRDYEQYF
>.|.|TRBV5-4|TRBJ2-3
TGTGCCAGCAGCCTTCGACTAACGGAAGCAGATACGCAGTATTTT
CASSLRLTEADTQYF
>.|.|TRBV11-2|TRBJ1-4
TGTGCCAGCAACCCCTCTCCAAGAGGGGAAAAACTGTTTTTT
CASNPSPRGEKLFF
>.|.|TRBV11-2|TRBJ1-3
TGTTCCAGCAGCTTAGTAGGACACGGAAACATCATATATTTT
CSSSLVGHGNIIYF
>.|few|TRBV30|TRBJ1-6
TGTGCCTGGAGTCTGGGACGCATGGCAAATTCACCCCTCCACTTT
CAWSLGRMANSPLHF
>.|.|TRBV29-1|TRBJ1-5
TGCAGCGTTTTCGATAGTTCCAATCAGCCCCAGCATTTT
CSVFDSSNQPQHF
>.|.|TRBV2|TRBJ2-1
TGTGCCAGCAGCGGGCAGTCTGAGCAGTTCTTC
CASSGQSEQFF
>TRBD2|many|TRBV11-2|TRBJ2-1
TGTGCCAGCAGCTTGGGACTAGCGGTATACAATGAGCAGTTCTTC
CASSLGLAVYNEQFF
>TRBD1|few|TRBV12-3/TRBV12-4|TRBJ1-2
TGTGCCAGCAGGTGGCATACAGGGGACTATGGCTACACCTTC
CASRWHTGDYGYTF
>.|.|TRBV12-3/TRBV12-4|TRBJ1-1
TGTGCCAGCAGTTTAAGCGACAAGAACACTGAAGCTTTCTTT
CASSLSDKNTEAFF
>TRBD1|.|TRBV29-1|TRBJ2-7
TGCGGCGTTGAAGGTCTAGACAGGGGATTCGAGCAGTACTTC
CGVEGLDRGFEQYF
>TRBD1|.|TRBV13|TRBJ2-7
TGTGCCAGCAGCTACGGACAGGGCCTACTCGAGCAGTACTTC
CASSYGQGLLEQYF
>.|few|TRBV30|TRBJ2-6
TGTGCCTGGATGGTATCGGGGGCCAACGTCCTGACTTTC
CAWMVSGANVLTF
>.|.|TRBV6-6|TRBJ2-2
TGTGCCGGCTCCCCGAGTACTAGCACCGGGGAGCTGTTTTTT
CAGSPSTSTGELFF
>.|many|TRBV11-2|TRBJ2-7
TGTGCCAGCAGCTTGATGGGGGGACCCTCCTACGAGCAGTACTTC
CASSLMGGPSYEQYF
>.|.|TRBV11-2|TRBJ2-4
TGTGCCAGCAGCCAGCCCCCAAGGGTGGGGAACATTCAGTACTTC
CASSQPPRVGNIQYF
>.|.|TRBV5-4|TRBJ2-5
TGTGCCAGCAGATTGGGGACACAGGGTTTGTTAGAGACCCAGTACTTC
CASRLGTQGLLETQYF
>TRBD2|.|TRBV14|TRBJ2-1
TGTGCCAGCAGCCGGGCGGGAGTTCACAATGAGCAGTTCTTC
CASSRAGVHNEQFF
>.|once|TRBV11-2|TRBJ2-7
TGTGCCAGGAGCTTAACTGACGGAGCCTACGAACATTACTTC
CARSLTDGAYEHYF
>.|many|TRBV29-1|TRBJ2-6
TGCAGCGTTGATTCCATGGGCGACAGGACTGGGGCCAACGTCCTGACTTTC
CSVDSMGDRTGANVLTF